The 32 T cell receptor beta chains below come from one sample, sequenced in a study of T cells in Graves' hyperthyroidism and ophthalmopathy. TCR beta CDR3 regions were amplified from RNA. During a first-round RT-PCR of the TCR CDR3, the HTBI primer set was used. MiXCR was run by TCRdb on the multiplex PCR reads, yielding one entry per CDR3 protein. The sample has approximately 700,000 distinct CDR3 sequences, 45% seen once. Sequenced material: peripheral blood or thyroid tissue (not recorded which). The receptors stem from an adult man with Graves' disease, either hyperthyroidism or ophthalmopathy (not recorded which).

This sequence joins TRBV5-1 and TRBJ2-6; 7 bases are shared with TRBD1. Germline lookup yields CDR1 SGHRS and CDR2 YFSETQ. CDR3 length equals 15 residues. V shed 3 bases, J shed 4 bases, and the junction held 4 bases outside the gene matches. As DNA, the CDR3 is TGCGCCAGCAGCTCAACAGGGGCCGGGGCCAACGTCCTGACTTTC. Protein product: CASSSTGAGANVLTF.

V gene TRBV29-1 combines with J gene TRBJ1-2; D not resolved. In germline, CDR1 is SQVTM, CDR2 ANQGSEA. The CDR3 sequence is 15 residues long. V was trimmed by 6 bases and J by 1 base, leaving 18 bases between them. The CDR3 nucleotides read TGCAGCGTGCTCCCGTGGGAGACATTTAACTATGGCTACACCTTC. Protein product: CSVLPWETFNYGYTF.

This clonotype showed up just a few times. The V and J genes are TRBV5-1 and TRBJ1-1, with TRBD1 matching over 7 bases. CDR1 and CDR2 from the germline V gene are SGHRS and YFSETQ. Trimming took 3 bases from V and 4 from J; bases not matched to a gene: 6. The CDR3 totals 14 residues. CDR3: CASSSFNRGTEAFF. The CDR3 DNA sequence: TGCGCCAGCAGCTCTTTTAACAGGGGCACTGAAGCTTTCTTT.

A note on this clonotype: One base away lies a much larger clone, so this may be a sequencing read error. The rearrangement uses TRBV20-1 and TRBJ1-5; 7 bases are shared with TRBD1. CDR1 and CDR2 (germline): DFQATT, SNEGSKA (reference sequence). J lost 4 bases, V lost 5 bases, and 8 bases had no gene match. CDR3 size: 14 residues. The CDR3 DNA follows: TGCAGTGCTCACAGACAGGGAGGGAATCAGCCCCAGCATTTT. It yields the protein CSAHRQGGNQPQHF.

Worth noting for this clonotype: This clone may be a read error of a much larger clone one base away. The conserved closing phenylalanine or tryptophan is absent in this CDR3, likely reflecting a read error. The chain uses TRBV7-9 and TRBJ2-7, with a tentative D call TRBD1 (5 bases). Germline assignment: CDR1 SEHNR and CDR2 FQNEAQ (reference sequence). The ends were cut back, 7 bases at V and 0 bases at J, with 13 bases in the middle. The CDR3 is 14 amino acids. In DNA form, the CDR3 reads TGTGCCAGCACCCGTGACAGTTACTCCTACGAGCAGTACCTC. Translation gives CASTRDSYSYEQYL.

This clonotype was counted a few times. The genes are TRBV7-2 and TRBJ2-5, with D tentatively TRBD1 (6 bases). The CDR3 is made up of 13 amino acids. Trimming pared 5 bases from V and 1 base from J, leaving 8 bases between. The germline V gene has CDR1 SGHTA and CDR2 FQGNSA. The CDR3 reads CASSQGSQETQYF. CDR3 nucleotide sequence: TGTGCCAGCAGCCAGGGGTCCCAAGAGACCCAGTACTTC.

The chain combines TRBV3-1 with TRBJ2-7; unclear D gene. The CDR3 length is 12 residues. V gave up 3 bases and J gave up 1 base, with 4 bases separating them. The germline gives CDR1 LGHDT, CDR2 YNNKEL (reference sequence). For the CDR3, the DNA is TGTGCCAGCAGCCAGCTTTCCTACGAGCAGTACTTC. It translates to CASSQLSYEQYF.

This clonotype has at least ten counts. The rearrangement joins TRBV2 to TRBJ2-5; possibly TRBD2 for D (6 bases). This CDR3 spans 14 amino acids. Trimming stripped 4 bases from V and 3 bases from J, with 12 bases between. Looked up from germline, CDR1 is SNHLY and CDR2 is FYNNEI. The CDR3 DNA is TGTGCCAGCAGTGGAGGGACTCACGAAGAGACCCAGTACTTC. Its protein product is CASSGGTHEETQYF.

V is TRBV29-1 and J is TRBJ1-5; TRBD1 agrees at 7 bases. Trimming at V came to 7 bases and at J to 4 bases, leaving 10 bases not matched to a gene. CDR3 length equals 14 residues. Germline-derived CDR1 and CDR2 are SQVTM and ANQGSEA. In DNA form, the CDR3 reads TGCAGCGGAAGTACACAGGGGTGGAATCAGCCCCAGCATTTT. It specifies CSGSTQGWNQPQHF. Full variable domain (outside the CDR3, taken from reference TRBV29-1 and TRBJ1-5): SAVISQKPSRDICQRGTSLTIQCQVDSQVTMMFWYRQQPGQSLTLIATANQGSEATYESGFVIDKFPISRPNLTFSTLTVSNMSPEDSSIYLCSGSTQGWNQPQHFGDGTRLSIL.

The rearrangement links TRBV5-1 to TRBJ2-7, with TRBD2 matching over 13 bases. Germline loops: CDR1 SGHRS, CDR2 YFSETQ. Trimming took 0 bases from V and 7 from J; bases not matched to a gene: 7. The CDR3 contains 16 residues. The DNA of the CDR3 is TGCGCCAGCAGCTTGGGGGGACTAGCGGGAACTGGAGAGCAGTACTTC. This sequence encodes CASSLGGLAGTGEQYF.

This chain connects TRBV6-4 to TRBJ1-1; D unclear. Looked up from germline, CDR1 is MRHNA and CDR2 is SNTAGT. Trimming took 2 bases from V and 5 from J, leaving 15 bases between them. This CDR3 region has 15 residues. CDR3 protein: CASSDRVGEGTEAFF. In nucleotides, the CDR3 is TGTGCCAGCAGTGACAGGGTTGGTGAAGGGACTGAAGCTTTCTTT.

The chain carries TRBV5-1 and TRBJ2-7; D gene unclear. The CDR3 consists of 13 residues. The germline V gene has CDR1 SGHRS and CDR2 YFSETQ. Trimming cost V 4 bases and J 2 bases, with 10 bases left between them. The CDR3 bases are TGCGCCAGCAGCGAGGAACGGACCTACGAGCAGTACTTC. Translated: CASSEERTYEQYF.

This clonotype was seen repeatedly, ten times or more. The chain is built from TRBV2 and TRBJ1-5; possibly TRBD1 for D (6 bases). The CDR3 consists of 16 residues. Trimming removed 4 bases from V and 0 bases from J, with 13 bases in between. CDR1 is SNHLY and CDR2 is FYNNEI in the germline V gene. CDR3 region: CASSGSGTLSNQPQHF. The CDR3 region has the DNA TGTGCCAGCAGTGGGTCCGGGACACTTAGCAATCAGCCCCAGCATTTT.

The V call is TRBV7-9, the J call TRBJ1-2, with D unclear. V lost 1 base, J lost 4 bases, and 10 bases lay in between. Looked up from germline, CDR1 is SEHNR and CDR2 is FQNEAQ (reference sequence). The CDR3 covers 14 residues. CDR3 region: CASSLGESSYGYTF. The CDR3 region has the DNA TGTGCCAGCAGCTTAGGGGAGTCTAGCTATGGCTACACCTTC.

This clonotype was observed many times. The CDR3 sequence: CASSERRVGQPQHF. In DNA, the CDR3 is TGTGCCAGCAGTGAGCGCAGGGTCGGGCAGCCCCAGCATTTT. The chain employs TRBV2 and TRBJ1-5, with a tentative D call TRBD1 (5 bases). This CDR3 spans 14 amino acids. Germline V gene data show CDR1 as SNHLY and CDR2 as FYNNEI. Trimming removed 3 bases from V and 7 bases from J, with 13 bases in between.

This clonotype was counted a few times. The chain links TRBV20-1 to TRBJ2-7; tentative D call: TRBD2 (6 bases). Germline CDR1 is DFQATT and CDR2 is SNEGSKA (reference sequence). The germline V and J ends were trimmed by 5 bases and 0 bases, with 17 bases remaining between them. The CDR3 is 15 residues long. CDR3 region: CSASDRLVDSYEQYF. DNA of the CDR3: TGCAGTGCTTCAGATAGACTAGTGGACTCCTACGAGCAGTACTTC.

CDR3 coding DNA: TGTGCCAGCGGCTTGGGGACGGAAGAGACCCAGTACTTC. It yields the protein CASGLGTEETQYF. The genes are TRBV12-3 or TRBV12-4 and TRBJ2-5, with D perhaps given as TRBD1 or TRBD2 (5 bases each). V lost 8 bases, J lost 3 bases, and 13 bases lay in between. The CDR3 spans 13 residues.

Comment on this clonotype: One end of the junction does not line up with germline, which may come from a read error. The CDR3 reads CSARTSGSYEQHF. The CDR3 DNA reads TGCAGTGCTAGGACTAGCGGATCCTACGAGCAGCACTTC. The V and J genes are TRBV20-1 and TRBJ2-7; 9 bases fit TRBD2. Germline CDR1 is DFQATT and CDR2 is SNEGSKA (reference sequence). The CDR3 is made up of 13 amino acids.

V gene TRBV20-1 combines with J gene TRBJ2-7; D unclear. V lost 6 bases, J lost 0 bases, and 9 bases lay in between. Germline CDR1 reads DFQATT; CDR2 reads SNEGSKA (reference sequence). This CDR3 is 12 amino acids long. CDR3 sequence (DNA): TGCAGTGCCGGGCCGAACTCCTACGAGCAGTACTTC. It yields the protein CSAGPNSYEQYF.

This clonotype occurred a few times. The chain joins TRBV20-1 to TRBJ2-7; no clear D. Germline CDR1 and CDR2: DFQATT and SNEGSKA (reference sequence). The CDR3 runs 13 residues. V dropped 1 base and J dropped 3 bases, with 10 bases sitting between them. CDR3 DNA sequence: TGCAGTGCTAGAGGACGGCCGATCTACGAGCAGTACTTC. Protein sequence: CSARGRPIYEQYF.

In its sample, this clonotype was seen a few times. The rearrangement joins TRBV7-2 to TRBJ2-2, with 12 bases aligning to TRBD2. The germline V gene has CDR1 SGHTA and CDR2 FQGNSA. Losses at the gene ends were 5 bases for V and 6 bases for J; bases not matched to a gene: 7. The CDR3 spans 16 residues. The CDR3: CASSDLAGGSAGELFF. In DNA, the CDR3 is TGTGCCAGCAGCGACCTAGCGGGAGGGTCTGCCGGGGAGCTGTTTTTT.

This clonotype was detected ten times or more. The CDR3 DNA reads as TGTGCCAGCAGCTACTCAGAGTACCAAGAGACCCAGTACTTC. Translated, it gives CASSYSEYQETQYF. This chain connects TRBV7-9 to TRBJ2-5; D is unclear. Germline-derived CDR1 and CDR2 are SEHNR and FQNEAQ (reference sequence). Trimming cost V 4 bases and J 0 bases, with 9 bases left between them. There are 14 residues in the CDR3.

This clonotype was observed a handful of times. The J gene is TRBJ1-3, the V gene TRBV20-1; unclear D gene. Trimming shortened V by 5 bases and J by 2 bases, and 7 bases separated the two germline ends. Germline lookup yields CDR1 DFQATT and CDR2 SNEGSKA (reference sequence). CDR3 length equals 12 residues. The CDR3 DNA is TGCAGTGCTCCCTCTCCTGGAAACACCATATATTTT. This translates into CSAPSPGNTIYF.

The chain links TRBV2 to TRBJ1-4; D is unresolved. Trimming cost V 5 bases and J 6 bases, with 19 bases left between them. CDR3 length equals 16 residues. From germline, CDR1 is SNHLY and CDR2 FYNNEI. This CDR3 reads CASSPTGGEVYEKLFF. As DNA, the CDR3 is TGTGCCAGCAGTCCCACGGGCGGGGAGGTGTATGAAAAACTGTTTTTT.

On this clonotype: The junction departs from germline at one end; a sequencing error may be responsible. The CDR3 DNA reads TGTGCCAGCAGCTTAGGACAGGGTAACGCCGGGGAGCTGTTTTTT. It is translated as CASSLGQGNAGELFF. The rearrangement links TRBV12-3 or TRBV12-4 to TRBJ2-2, with TRBD1 identical over 8 bases. The CDR3 is 15 residues long.

This clonotype was observed a few times. The rearrangement joins TRBV5-1 to TRBJ1-3, with a weak D call TRBD1 (6 bases). From germline, CDR1 is SGHRS and CDR2 YFSETQ. V lost 3 bases to trimming and J lost 4 bases, with 8 bases between them. This CDR3 has 13 residues. The CDR3 loop reads CASSSQGGNTIYF. The CDR3 DNA is TGCGCCAGCAGCTCACAGGGCGGAAACACCATATATTTT.

V gene TRBV6-5 combines with J gene TRBJ1-5; 10 nucleotides align to TRBD1. V lost 7 bases, J lost 0 bases, and 6 bases stayed unmatched. The CDR3 totals 16 residues. Germline lookup yields CDR1 MNHEY and CDR2 SVGAGI. The CDR3 loop is CASTPGTGVSNQPQHF. The CDR3 DNA sequence: TGTGCCAGCACTCCCGGGACAGGGGTTAGCAATCAGCCCCAGCATTTT.

Many counts were recorded for this clonotype. The V gene is TRBV9, the J gene TRBJ2-6; TRBD2 might be the D (5 bases). From germline, CDR1 is SGDLS and CDR2 YYNGEE. This CDR3 has 15 amino acids. The V gene lost 3 bases and the J gene lost 0 bases, with 7 bases spanning the gap. CDR3: CASSAADSGANVLTF. CDR3 bases: TGTGCCAGCAGCGCAGCGGACTCTGGGGCCAACGTCCTGACTTTC.

Concerning this clonotype: This clone may be a read error of a much larger clone one base away. J is TRBJ1-4 and V is TRBV5-1, with a tentative D call TRBD1 (5 bases). This CDR3 contains 14 residues. Germline CDR1 is SGHRS and CDR2 is YFSETQ. V was cut by 6 bases and J by 8 bases, with 17 bases left in between. For the CDR3, the DNA is TGCGCCAGCAATAGCGGGACGGTGGCGGAAAAACTGTTTTTT. Protein sequence: CASNSGTVAEKLFF. Looking up the rest from reference TRBV5-1 and TRBJ1-4 gives the full variable domain: KAGVTQTPRYLIKTRGQQVTLSCSPISGHRSVSWYQQTPGQGLQFLFEYFSETQRNKGNFPGRFSGRQFSNSRSEMNVSTLELGDSALYLCASNSGTVAEKLFFGSGTQLSVL.

The genes are TRBV10-3 and TRBJ1-3; perhaps TRBD1 as D (5 bases). The V end was cut by 8 bases, the J end by 8 bases, with 22 bases between. This CDR3 has 15 residues. The V gene's germline CDR1 is ENHRY and CDR2 SYGVKD. The CDR3: CAIASAGVGGYTIYF. The CDR3 DNA reads as TGTGCCATCGCATCTGCGGGGGTGGGAGGCTACACCATATATTTT.

This chain uses TRBV6-5 with TRBJ2-7; D remains unclear. This CDR3 is built from 13 residues. Trimming left V 6 bases short and J 1 base short, with 10 bases between. The V gene's germline CDR1 is MNHEY and CDR2 SVGAGI. The CDR3 loop reads CASSITASYEQYF. The CDR3 DNA follows: TGTGCCAGCAGCATCACCGCTTCCTACGAGCAGTACTTC.

This clonotype was detected a few times. The chain uses TRBV12-3 or TRBV12-4 and TRBJ1-2; D perhaps matches TRBD1 (5 bases). CDR3 length equals 14 residues. The V and J ends lost 7 bases and 4 bases respectively, with 16 bases between them. CDR3 nucleotide sequence: TGTGCCAGCAAAGGGCAGGGAGGAGGCTATGGCTACACCTTC. Translated, it gives CASKGQGGGYGYTF.